A single sample is the source of the 20 T cell receptor beta chains below, sequenced in a study of T-cell memory formation after mild COVID-19. TCRdb fed the 5' RACE reads into MiXCR, producing one record per CDR3 protein. This table holds around 300,000 distinct CDR3 sequences, roughly 8.2% found once. Specimen: PBMCs or a T cell subset sorted from them (not recorded which). The receptors were gathered from a man younger than 35 who had mild COVID-19 (a few samples of this study predate the infection). Cell type and time point are not known.

The chain couples TRBV12-3 or TRBV12-4 to TRBJ1-5; the match to TRBD1 covers 7 bases. The CDR3 loop spans 16 amino acids. V shed 5 bases and J 4 bases; nucleotides not matched to a gene: 11. The CDR3 protein is CASSQPPGQRNQPQHF. In DNA, the CDR3 is TGTGCCAGCAGTCAACCCCCGGGACAGAGAAATCAGCCCCAGCATTTT.

The rearrangement links TRBV5-6 to TRBJ2-7; TRBD2 matches 8 bases. In germline, CDR1 is SGHDT, CDR2 YYEEEE. After removal of 4 bases from V and 1 base from J, the junction contained 7 bases not matched to a gene. This CDR3 contains 15 residues. The CDR3 sequence is CASSPLGGGSYEQYV. The CDR3 nucleotides read TGTGCCAGCAGCCCCCTGGGCGGGGGGTCCTACGAGCAGTACGTC.

This chain connects TRBV28 to TRBJ2-4; 9 bases are shared with TRBD1. The junction had 7 bases not matched to a gene; V was cut back by 4 bases and J by 6 bases. CDR1 and CDR2 from the germline V gene are MDHEN and SYDVKM. This CDR3 spans 15 amino acids. The CDR3 loop reads CASSSLGQGSNIQYF. CDR3 nucleotide sequence: TGTGCCAGCAGTTCCCTCGGACAGGGGTCAAACATTCAGTACTTC.

This clonotype occurred a few times. The rearrangement joins TRBV13 to TRBJ2-1; D is perhaps TRBD2 (6 bases). Trimming cost V 2 bases and J 12 bases, with 14 bases left between them. The germline V gene has CDR1 PRHDT and CDR2 FYEKMQ (reference sequence). The CDR3 runs 13 residues. CDR3 residues: CASSLSVRGWQFF. The DNA of the CDR3 is TGTGCCAGCAGCTTATCAGTACGGGGGTGGCAGTTCTTC. The whole variable domain, remainder taken from reference TRBV13 and TRBJ2-1, is AAGVIQSPRHLIKEKRETATLKCYPIPRHDTVYWYQQGPGQDPQFLISFYEKMQSDKGSIPDRFSAQQFSDYHSELNMSSLELGDSALYFCASSLSVRGWQFFGPGTRLTVL.

This clonotype has a count of ten or more. The V call is TRBV12-3 or TRBV12-4, the J call TRBJ2-1, with TRBD2 matching over 13 bases. This CDR3 has 15 residues. V lost 7 bases and J lost 5; bases outside the gene matches: 5. CDR3 DNA: TGTGCCAGCATCCAACTAGCGGGGGGGAACAATGAGCAGTTCTTC. It is translated as CASIQLAGGNNEQFF.

This clonotype was picked up a small number of times. This chain joins TRBV2 and TRBJ2-2; D call uncertain. Germline CDR1 is SNHLY and CDR2 is FYNNEI. CDR3 length equals 13 residues. With 10 bases removed from V and 1 base from J, the gap between germline ends came to 10 bases. The CDR3 region is CATNDQNTGELFF. The CDR3 DNA reads TGTGCCACGAACGACCAGAACACCGGGGAGCTGTTTTTT.

The chain recombines TRBV7-6 with TRBJ2-5; D possibly corresponds to TRBD2 (6 bases). Germline V gives CDR1 SGHVS, CDR2 FNYEAQ. This CDR3 has 16 residues. V was pared by 0 bases and J by 5 bases, with 16 bases between. CDR3 DNA sequence: TGTGCCAGCAGCTTAGCGGCTCGGGGGTGGACCGAGACCCAGTACTTC. Translated: CASSLAARGWTETQYF.

Note on this clonotype: A much larger clone is a single base away; this may be a read error. The chain combines TRBV9 with TRBJ2-3, with no clear D. V lost 1 base and J lost 4, with 4 bases in between. CDR1 is SGDLS and CDR2 is YYNGEE in the germline V gene. The CDR3 contains 12 residues. CDR3 coding DNA: TGTGCCAGCAGCGTAATGGCAGATACGCAGTATTTT. This sequence encodes CASSVMADTQYF.

This rearrangement joins TRBV24-1 to TRBJ1-5; D unresolved. Germline values: CDR1 KGHDR, CDR2 SFDVKD. The CDR3 contains 13 residues. V was shortened by 1 base and J by 4 bases, with 4 bases between the two germline ends. DNA for the CDR3: TGTGCCACCAGTGATTTTTCGAATCAGCCCCAGCATTTT. Its protein product is CATSDFSNQPQHF.

This clonotype was counted ten times or more. The J gene is TRBJ2-2, the V gene TRBV29-1; unclear D gene. The CDR3 covers 13 residues. Trimming stripped 7 bases from V and 2 bases from J, with 11 bases between. Per the germline V gene, CDR1 is SQVTM and CDR2 is ANQGSEA. CDR3 sequence (DNA): TGCAGCGCCCTAACAACTAACACCGGGGAGCTGTTTTTT. Its translation is CSALTTNTGELFF.

This clonotype turned up a few times. The chain employs TRBV6-6 and TRBJ2-1; tentative D call: TRBD2 (6 bases). Trimming left V 7 bases short and J 10 bases short, with 14 bases between. The CDR3 runs 12 residues. Germline V gene lookup returns CDR1 MNHNY and CDR2 SVGAGI (reference sequence). The CDR3 DNA is TGTGCCAGCAACTCCGGGACTGAGGAGCAGTTCTTC. This translates into CASNSGTEEQFF.

The V call is TRBV7-9, the J call TRBJ1-1; D is unclear. Germline V gene lookup returns CDR1 SEHNR and CDR2 FQNEAQ (reference sequence). Trimming cost V 3 bases and J 4 bases, with 12 bases left between them. The CDR3 loop spans 14 amino acids. In DNA form, the CDR3 reads TGTGCCAGCAGCTTTGGAGGTCTGGGCACTGAAGCTTTCTTT. Its translation is CASSFGGLGTEAFF.

This clonotype was seen a few times. One end of the junction fails to match germline, which may point to a read error. The V gene is TRBV29-1, the J gene TRBJ1-1; D gene uncertain. The germline gives CDR1 SQVTM, CDR2 ANQGSEA. The CDR3 sequence is 12 residues long. For the CDR3, the DNA is TGCAGCGTTGAAAGCGGGAACAGTGAAGCTTTCTTT. Protein: CSVESGNSEAFF.

This clonotype was observed a handful of times. The gene calls are TRBV20-1 and TRBJ2-1; D possibly uses TRBD1 or TRBD2 (6 bases each). Trimming cost V 3 bases and J 9 bases, with 15 bases left between them. Germline CDR1 reads DFQATT; CDR2 reads SNEGSKA (reference sequence). The CDR3 sequence is 13 residues long. CDR3 residues: CSARGGPYGEQFF. CDR3 nucleotides: TGCAGTGCTAGGGGGGGCCCTTACGGTGAGCAGTTCTTC.

The chain carries TRBV7-9 and TRBJ2-1; TRBD2 aligns across 9 bases. Per the germline V gene, CDR1 is SEHNR and CDR2 is FQNEAQ (reference sequence). This CDR3 region has 18 residues. V was clipped by 5 bases and J by 1 base; unmatched bases: 12. DNA for the CDR3: TGTGCCAGCAGCCCACAGACTAGCGGCACTTCATCCTACAATGAGCAGTTCTTC. This encodes CASSPQTSGTSSYNEQFF.

The genes are TRBV7-2 and TRBJ2-7; no definite D call. Germline assignment: CDR1 SGHTA and CDR2 FQGNSA. There are 11 residues in the CDR3. V was shortened by 4 bases and J by 6 bases, with 7 bases between the two germline ends. This CDR3 reads CASSSTAEQYV. The CDR3, as DNA: TGTGCCAGCAGCTCTACGGCCGAGCAGTACGTC.

This clonotype was observed at least ten times. The V and J genes are TRBV5-6 and TRBJ2-1; D not resolved. Germline CDR1 is SGHDT and CDR2 is YYEEEE. The CDR3 sequence is 12 residues long. V dropped 4 bases and J dropped 5 bases, with 7 bases sitting between them. The DNA for the CDR3 is TGTGCCAGCAGCGTCGACCACAATGAGCAGTTCTTC. It codes for CASSVDHNEQFF.

This sequence joins TRBV7-2 and TRBJ2-1; the D gene is possibly TRBD1 (5 bases). Germline loops: CDR1 SGHTA, CDR2 FQGNSA. The CDR3 length is 12 residues. Deletions cut 1 base from V and 9 bases from J, with 7 bases between. The CDR3 loop is CASSLVQGEQFF. In DNA form, the CDR3 reads TGTGCCAGCAGCTTAGTCCAGGGTGAGCAGTTCTTC.

This clonotype was detected only a few times. The chain joins TRBV7-2 to TRBJ1-4; the match to TRBD1 covers 8 bases. J gave up 8 bases and V 6 bases, and 8 bases lay outside the gene matches. CDR3 length equals 14 residues. Germline-derived CDR1 and CDR2 are SGHTA and FQGNSA. This chain's CDR3 is CASSDRGGWEKLFF. The CDR3 nucleotides are TGTGCCAGCAGTGACAGGGGTGGTTGGGAAAAACTGTTTTTT.

This rearrangement joins TRBV6-5 to TRBJ1-6; D ambiguous. CDR1 is MNHEY and CDR2 is SVGAGI in the germline V gene. The CDR3 loop spans 17 amino acids. The V gene lost 0 bases and the J gene lost 0 bases, with 9 bases spanning the gap. CDR3: CASSYSFGSSYNSPLHF. The CDR3 nucleotides are TGTGCCAGCAGTTACTCATTTGGGAGCTCCTATAATTCACCCCTCCACTTT.